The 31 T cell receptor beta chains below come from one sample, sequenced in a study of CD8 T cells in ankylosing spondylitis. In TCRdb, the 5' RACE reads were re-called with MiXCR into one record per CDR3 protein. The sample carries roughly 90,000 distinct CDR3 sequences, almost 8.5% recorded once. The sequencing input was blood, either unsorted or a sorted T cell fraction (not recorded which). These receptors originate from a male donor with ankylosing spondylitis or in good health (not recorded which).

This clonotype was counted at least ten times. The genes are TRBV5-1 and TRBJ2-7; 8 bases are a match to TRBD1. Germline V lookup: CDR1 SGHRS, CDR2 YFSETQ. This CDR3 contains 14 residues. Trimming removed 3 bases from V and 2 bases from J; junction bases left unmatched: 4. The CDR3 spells CASSWTGITYEQYF. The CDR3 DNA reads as TGCGCCAGCAGCTGGACAGGGATCACCTACGAGCAGTACTTC.

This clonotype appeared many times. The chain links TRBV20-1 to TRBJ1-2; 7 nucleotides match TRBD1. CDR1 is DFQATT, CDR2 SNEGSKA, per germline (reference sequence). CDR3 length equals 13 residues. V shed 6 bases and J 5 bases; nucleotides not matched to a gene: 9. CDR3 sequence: CSARQAGGYGYTF. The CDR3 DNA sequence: TGCAGTGCCCGGCAGGCAGGGGGATATGGCTACACCTTC.

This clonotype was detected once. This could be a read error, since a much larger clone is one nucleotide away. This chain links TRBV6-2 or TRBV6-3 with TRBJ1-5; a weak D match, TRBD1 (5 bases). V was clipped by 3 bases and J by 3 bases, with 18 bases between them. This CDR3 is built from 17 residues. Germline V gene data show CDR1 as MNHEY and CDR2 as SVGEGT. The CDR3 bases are TGTGCCAGCAGTTATATAGTCTCGGGGGTTGCCAATCAGCCCCAGCATTTT. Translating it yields CASSYIVSGVANQPQHF.

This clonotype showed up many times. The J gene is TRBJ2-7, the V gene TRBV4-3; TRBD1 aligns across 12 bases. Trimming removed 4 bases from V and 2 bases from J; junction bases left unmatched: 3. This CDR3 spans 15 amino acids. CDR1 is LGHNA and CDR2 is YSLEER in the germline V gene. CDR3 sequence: CASSRGTGGPYEQYF. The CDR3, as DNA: TGCGCCAGCAGCCGAGGGACAGGGGGCCCCTACGAGCAGTACTTC.

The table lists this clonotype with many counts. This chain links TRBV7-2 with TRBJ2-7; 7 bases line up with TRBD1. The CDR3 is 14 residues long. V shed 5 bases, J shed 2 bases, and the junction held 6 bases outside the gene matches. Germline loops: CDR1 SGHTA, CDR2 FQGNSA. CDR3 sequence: CASSQNRGPYEQYF. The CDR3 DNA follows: TGTGCCAGCAGCCAAAACAGGGGACCCTACGAGCAGTACTTC. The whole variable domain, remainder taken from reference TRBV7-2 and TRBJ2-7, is GAGVSQSPSNKVTEKGKDVELRCDPISGHTALYWYRQSLGQGLEFLIYFQGNSAPDKSGLPSDRFSAERTGGSVSTLTIQRTQQEDSAVYLCASSQNRGPYEQYFGPGTRLTVT.

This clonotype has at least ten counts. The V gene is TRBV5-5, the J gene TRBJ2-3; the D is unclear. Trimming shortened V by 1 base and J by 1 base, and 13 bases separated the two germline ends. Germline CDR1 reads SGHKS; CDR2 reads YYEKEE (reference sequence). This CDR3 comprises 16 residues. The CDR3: CASSLILGSGTDTQYF. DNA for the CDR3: TGTGCCAGCAGCTTGATTCTGGGGTCCGGCACAGATACGCAGTATTTT.

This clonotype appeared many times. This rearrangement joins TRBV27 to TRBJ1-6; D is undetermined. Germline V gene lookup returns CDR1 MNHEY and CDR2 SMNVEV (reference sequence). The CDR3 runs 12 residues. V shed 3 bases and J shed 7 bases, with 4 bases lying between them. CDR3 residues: CASSLKNSPLHF. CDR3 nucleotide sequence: TGTGCCAGCAGTTTGAAGAATTCACCCCTCCACTTT.

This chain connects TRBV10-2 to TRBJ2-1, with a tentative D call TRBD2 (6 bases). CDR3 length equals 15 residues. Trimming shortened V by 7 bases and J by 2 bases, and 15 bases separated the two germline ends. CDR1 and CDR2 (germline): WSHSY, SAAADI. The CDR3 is CASTASERPYNEQFF. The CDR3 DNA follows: TGCGCCAGCACGGCTAGCGAGAGGCCCTACAATGAGCAGTTCTTC.

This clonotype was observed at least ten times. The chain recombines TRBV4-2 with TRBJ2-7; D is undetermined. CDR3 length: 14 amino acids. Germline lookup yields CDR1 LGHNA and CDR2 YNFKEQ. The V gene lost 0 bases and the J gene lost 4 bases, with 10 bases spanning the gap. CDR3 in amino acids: CASSQDSGGYEQYF. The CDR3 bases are TGTGCCAGCAGCCAAGATTCGGGCGGTTACGAGCAGTACTTC.

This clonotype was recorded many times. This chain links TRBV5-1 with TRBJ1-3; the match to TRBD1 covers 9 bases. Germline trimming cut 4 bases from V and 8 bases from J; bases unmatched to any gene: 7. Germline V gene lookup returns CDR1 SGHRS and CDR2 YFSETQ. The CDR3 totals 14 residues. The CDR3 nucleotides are TGCGCCAGCAGCAGGGACAGGGCTTTGGACACCATATATTTT. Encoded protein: CASSRDRALDTIYF.

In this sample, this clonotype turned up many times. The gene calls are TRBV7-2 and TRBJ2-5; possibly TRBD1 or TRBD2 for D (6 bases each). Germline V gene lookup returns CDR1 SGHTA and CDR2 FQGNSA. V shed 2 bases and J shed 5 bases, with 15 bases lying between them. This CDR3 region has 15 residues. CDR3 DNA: TGTGCCAGCAGCTTACGTTCCGGGGGCTGGGAGACCCAGTACTTC. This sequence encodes CASSLRSGGWETQYF.

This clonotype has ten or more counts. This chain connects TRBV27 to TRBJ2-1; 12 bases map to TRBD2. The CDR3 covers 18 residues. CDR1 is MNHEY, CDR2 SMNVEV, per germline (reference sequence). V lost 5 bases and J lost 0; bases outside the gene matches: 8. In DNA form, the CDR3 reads TGTGCCAGCAGTCCCGGGACTAGCGGGCCAAGCTCCTACAATGAGCAGTTCTTC. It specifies CASSPGTSGPSSYNEQFF.

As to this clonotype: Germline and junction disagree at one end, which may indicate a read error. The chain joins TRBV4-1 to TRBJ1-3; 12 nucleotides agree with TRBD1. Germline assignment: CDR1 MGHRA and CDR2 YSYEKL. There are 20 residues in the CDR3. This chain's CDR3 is CTSSSGSRDRGLFSGNTIYF. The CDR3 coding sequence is TGCACCAGCAGCTCCGGGTCAAGGGACAGGGGGCTCTTCTCTGGAAACACCATATATTTT.

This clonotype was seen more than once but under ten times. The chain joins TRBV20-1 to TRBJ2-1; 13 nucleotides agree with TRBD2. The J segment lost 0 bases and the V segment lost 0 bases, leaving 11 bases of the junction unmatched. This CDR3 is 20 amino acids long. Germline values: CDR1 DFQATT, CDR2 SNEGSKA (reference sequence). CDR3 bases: TGCAGTGCTAGAGATAAAGGACTAGCGGGGGTCTCGAGCTCCTACAATGAGCAGTTCTTC. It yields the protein CSARDKGLAGVSSSYNEQFF.

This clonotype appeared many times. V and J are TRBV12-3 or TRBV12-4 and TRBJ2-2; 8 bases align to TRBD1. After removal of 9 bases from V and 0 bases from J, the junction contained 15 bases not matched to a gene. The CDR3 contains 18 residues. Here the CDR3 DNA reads TGTGCCAGGAAATACGGACAGGGCTTTAACCCGAACACCGGGGAGCTGTTTTTT. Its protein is CARKYGQGFNPNTGELFF.

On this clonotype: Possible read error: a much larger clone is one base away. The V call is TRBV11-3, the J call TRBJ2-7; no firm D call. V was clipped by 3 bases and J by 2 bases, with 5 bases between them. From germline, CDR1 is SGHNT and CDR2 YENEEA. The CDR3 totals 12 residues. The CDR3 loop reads CASSFVTYEQYF. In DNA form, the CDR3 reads TGTGCCAGCAGCTTTGTCACCTACGAGCAGTACTTC.

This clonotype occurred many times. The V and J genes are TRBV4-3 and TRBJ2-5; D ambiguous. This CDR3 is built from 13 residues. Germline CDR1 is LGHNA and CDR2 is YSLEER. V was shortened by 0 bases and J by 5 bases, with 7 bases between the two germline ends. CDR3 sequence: CASSQDLRETQYF. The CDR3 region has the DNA TGCGCCAGCAGCCAAGATCTCAGGGAGACCCAGTACTTC.

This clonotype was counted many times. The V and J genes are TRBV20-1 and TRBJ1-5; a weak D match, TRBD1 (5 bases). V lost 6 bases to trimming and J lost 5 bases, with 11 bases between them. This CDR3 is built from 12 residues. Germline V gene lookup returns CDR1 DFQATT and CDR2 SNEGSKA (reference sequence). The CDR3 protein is CSASREDQPQHF. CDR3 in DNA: TGCAGTGCGAGCAGGGAGGATCAGCCCCAGCATTTT.

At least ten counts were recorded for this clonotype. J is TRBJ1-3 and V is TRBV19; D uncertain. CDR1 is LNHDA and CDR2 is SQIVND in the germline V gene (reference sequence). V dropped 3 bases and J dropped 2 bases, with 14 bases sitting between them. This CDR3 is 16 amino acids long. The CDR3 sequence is CASSMLEVTTGNTIYF. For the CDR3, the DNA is TGTGCCAGTAGTATGTTGGAAGTAACAACTGGAAACACCATATATTTT.

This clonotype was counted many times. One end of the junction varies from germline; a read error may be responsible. CDR3 coding DNA: TGCAGTGCAAGGGGGGCATTGAAGACTGAAGCTTTCTTT. This codes for CSARGALKTEAFF. The gene calls are TRBV20-1 and TRBJ1-1; possibly TRBD1 for D (6 bases). From germline, CDR1 is DFQATT and CDR2 SNEGSKA (reference sequence). The CDR3 covers 13 residues.

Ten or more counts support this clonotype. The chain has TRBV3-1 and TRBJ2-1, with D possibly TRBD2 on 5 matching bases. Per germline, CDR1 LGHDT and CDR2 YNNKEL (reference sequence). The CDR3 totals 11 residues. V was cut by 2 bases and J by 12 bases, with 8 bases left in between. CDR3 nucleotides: TGTGCCAGCAGCCAAAGGGCGGGGCAGTTCTTC. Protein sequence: CASSQRAGQFF.

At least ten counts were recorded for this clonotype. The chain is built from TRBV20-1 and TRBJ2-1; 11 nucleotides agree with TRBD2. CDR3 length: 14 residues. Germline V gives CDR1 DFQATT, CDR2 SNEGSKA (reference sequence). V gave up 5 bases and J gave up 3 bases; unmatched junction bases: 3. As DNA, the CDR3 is TGCAGTGCTCTAGCGGGAGGCAGCTACAATGAGCAGTTCTTC. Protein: CSALAGGSYNEQFF.

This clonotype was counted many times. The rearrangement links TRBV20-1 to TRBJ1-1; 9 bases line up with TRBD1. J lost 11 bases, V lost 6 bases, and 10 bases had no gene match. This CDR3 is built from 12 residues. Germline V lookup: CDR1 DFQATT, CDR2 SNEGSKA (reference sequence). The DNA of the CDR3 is TGCAGTGCCACCGCCCCCGGGACAGGGGCTTTCTTT. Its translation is CSATAPGTGAFF.

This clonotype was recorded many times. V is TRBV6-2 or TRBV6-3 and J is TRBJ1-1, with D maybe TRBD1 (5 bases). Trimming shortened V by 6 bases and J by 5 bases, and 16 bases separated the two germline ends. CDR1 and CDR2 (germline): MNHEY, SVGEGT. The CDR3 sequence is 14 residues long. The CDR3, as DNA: TGTGCCAGCAGCAAGGCTTATCAGGGAACTGAAGCTTTCTTT. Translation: CASSKAYQGTEAFF.

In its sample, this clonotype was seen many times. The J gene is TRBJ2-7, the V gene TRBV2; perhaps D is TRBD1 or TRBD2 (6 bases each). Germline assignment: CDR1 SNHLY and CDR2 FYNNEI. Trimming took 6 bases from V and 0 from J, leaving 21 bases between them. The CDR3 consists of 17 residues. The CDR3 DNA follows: TGTGCCAGCAGAACCCATGGGGCGGGACACAGCTCCTACGAGCAGTACTTC. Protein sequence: CASRTHGAGHSSYEQYF. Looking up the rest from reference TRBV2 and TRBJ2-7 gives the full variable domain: EPEVTQTPSHQVTQMGQEVILRCVPISNHLYFYWYRQILGQKVEFLVSFYNNEISEKSEIFDDQFSVERPDGSNFTLKIRSTKLEDSAMYFCASRTHGAGHSSYEQYFGPGTRLTVT.

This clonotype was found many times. The CDR3 DNA reads as TGTGCCACCAGCAGGATAGGGCGGGAGGAGGAAGAGACCCAGTACTTC. It encodes CATSRIGREEEETQYF. The chain uses TRBV15 and TRBJ2-5, with 8 bases fitting TRBD2. Unmatched junction bases numbered 9, after V lost 3 bases and J lost 3 bases. CDR3 length equals 16 residues. Germline-derived CDR1 and CDR2 are LNHNV and YYDKDF (reference sequence).

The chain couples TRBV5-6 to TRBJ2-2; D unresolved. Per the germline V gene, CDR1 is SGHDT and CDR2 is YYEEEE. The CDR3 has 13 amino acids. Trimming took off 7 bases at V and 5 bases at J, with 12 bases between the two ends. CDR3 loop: CASGPGRTGELFF. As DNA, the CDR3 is TGTGCCAGCGGCCCCGGCCGGACCGGGGAGCTGTTTTTT. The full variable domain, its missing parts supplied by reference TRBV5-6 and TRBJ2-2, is DAGVTQSPTHLIKTRGQQVTLRCSPKSGHDTVSWYQQALGQGPQFIFQYYEEEERQRGNFPDRFSGHQFPNYSSELNVNALLLGDSALYLCASGPGRTGELFFGEGSRLTVL.

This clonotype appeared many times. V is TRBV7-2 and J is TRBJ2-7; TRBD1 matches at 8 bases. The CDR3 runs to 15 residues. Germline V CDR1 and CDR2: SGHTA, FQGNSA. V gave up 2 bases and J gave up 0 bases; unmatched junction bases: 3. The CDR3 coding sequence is TGTGCCAGCAGCTTACGGGACAGGAGCTCCTACGAGCAGTACTTC. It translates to CASSLRDRSSYEQYF.

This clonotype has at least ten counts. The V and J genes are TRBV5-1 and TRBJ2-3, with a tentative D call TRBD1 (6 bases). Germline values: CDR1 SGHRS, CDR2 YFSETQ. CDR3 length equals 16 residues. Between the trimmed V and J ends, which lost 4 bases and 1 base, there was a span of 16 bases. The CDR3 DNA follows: TGCGCCAGCAGCCCCGGACAGTTAGGGGGCACAGATACGCAGTATTTT. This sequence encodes CASSPGQLGGTDTQYF.

DNA for the CDR3: TGTGCCAGCAGACGGCTGGATGAGCAGTTCTTC. Amino acid sequence: CASRRLDEQFF. This sequence joins TRBV6-1 and TRBJ2-1, with D hard to call. The CDR3 covers 11 residues. From germline, CDR1 is MNHNS and CDR2 SASEGT. Deletions cut 6 bases from V and 8 bases from J, with 8 bases between.

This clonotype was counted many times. As DNA, the CDR3 is TGCGCCAGCAGCCAAGGGACAGGGGTACCCTACAATGAGCAGTTCTTC. The encoded protein is CASSQGTGVPYNEQFF. This chain joins TRBV4-3 and TRBJ2-1; TRBD1 matches 9 bases. This CDR3 is built from 16 residues. The V gene end was trimmed by 1 base and the J gene end by 2 bases; junction bases not matched to a gene: 3. Germline CDR1 LGHNA, CDR2 YSLEER.